The clone carrying this TCR beta chain appeared a few times. Its antigen is not known. CDR1 SGHAT and CDR2 FQNNGV come from the germline V gene. CDR3 length: 18 residues. V lost 5 bases, J lost 0 bases, and 9 bases stayed unmatched. This entry is derived from a study of CD8 T cells in ankylosing spondylitis. Study-wide results and caveats: A motif in TCR beta, a set of under 10 highly homologous variants, appeared characteristic of ankylosing spondylitis blood. Some motif variants had been reported before (in reactive arthritis synovial fluid and blood). Matched synovial fluid from ankylosing spondylitis patients was reported to be enriched for disease-linked clones.

Molecular-barcoded quantitative 5'-RACE produced these TCR beta libraries. TCRdb independently ran MiXCR on the 5' RACE reads; one entry per CDR3 protein. This sample has 100,000 to 150,000 distinct CDR3 sequences, with approximately 13% found just once. The chain employs TRBV11-2 and TRBJ2-7; 14 bases map to TRBD2. Material: blood, either unsorted or a sorted T cell fraction (not recorded which). The sequence derives from a female donor with ankylosing spondylitis or in good health (not recorded which). The CDR3 DNA sequence: TGTGCCAGCAGCCCCCTTCGACTAGCGGGGGGGCTCTCCTACGAGCAGTACTTC. This encodes CASSPLRLAGGLSYEQYF.